The present TCR beta chain was sequenced within a study of shared clonotypes between healthy human individuals. The wider study: Each donor's CD8 memory used one plate, CD8 naive two, each CD4 subset three. Regarding the study as a whole: For naive CD4 cells, approximately 4.8% of clonotypes were shared across a handful of donors.

This CDR3 is built from 13 residues. With 2 bases removed from V and 6 bases from J, the gap between germline ends came to 9 bases. Germline-derived CDR1 and CDR2 are SGHNT and YYREEE (reference sequence). In the case of this clone: The antigen is undetermined.

Original data processing: ImmunoSEQ only sent back junction sequences with no quality scores, so filtering was done differently. Measured with immunoSEQ multiplex PCR; TCRdb has only the in-frame clones, and not every one. V and J calls and clone size are given by that table; D and trimming were obtained from the DNA. Here the sample spans about 2.3 million clones, 85% to 95% being singletons. This clonotype originated in a man aged 18 to 29 in good health. Some clones in this sample may be carry-over from other donors' samples. The rearrangement links TRBV5-4 to TRBJ2-1; maybe TRBD2 (5 bases). Input material: naive CD4+ T cells from PBMCs. Indicated subset: CD45RA+ positively selected. The CDR3 spells CASSLPSPNEQFF. The CDR3 DNA is TGTGCCAGCAGCTTACCTAGCCCCAATGAGCAGTTCTTC.